This paragraph covers one T cell receptor beta chain sequence. The sample comes from a study of blood T cell repertoires in COVID-19. This CDR3 comprises 14 residues. The germline V gene has CDR1 MNHEY and CDR2 SMNVEV (reference sequence). The V end lost 6 bases, the J end lost 0 bases, and 9 bases lay between the germline ends. Here immunoSEQ multiplex PCR was the method, and the copy in TCRdb shows in-frame clones only, minus some. The table has 30,000 to 40,000 clones, approximately 85% seen once. The TCR comes from a man between 60 and 70 years old with active or convalescent COVID-19. Sequencing was carried out using peripheral blood. The V and J genes are TRBV27 and TRBJ1-5; D not certain. The DNA for the CDR3 is TGTGCCAGCAGGCTCGGGAGTAGCAATCAGCCCCAGCATTTT. It is translated as CASRLGSSNQPQHF.